The source of this T cell receptor (beta chain) is a study of T cells in Graves' hyperthyroidism and ophthalmopathy. Study-wide background: Once the initial diagnosis was made, peripheral blood was obtained before any treatment.

V lost 8 bases, J lost 0 bases, and 11 bases lay in between. The CDR3 loop spans 14 amino acids. From germline, CDR1 is SGHNT and CDR2 YENEEA. Hyperthyroidism had been newly diagnosed in patients aged 18 to 65, and its duration was under 2 months. PBMCs were obtained from 10 ml fresh peripheral blood. Authors of the study amplified TCR beta CDR3 regions from RNA transcripts. First-round RT-PCR with HTBI primers amplified the TCR CDR3 region. One entry per CDR3 protein, called by TCRdb with MiXCR from the multiplex PCR reads. Of some 350,000 distinct CDR3 sequences in the sample, 15% to 18% were seen once. This clonotype was recorded at least ten times.

The chain uses TRBV11-3 and TRBJ1-3; D call uncertain. Sequencing was carried out using blood. This TCR was sampled from a woman younger than 35 with Graves' hyperthyroidism that later progressed to Graves' ophthalmopathy. CDR3 in amino acids: CASVSPISGNTIYF. CDR3 sequence (DNA): TGTGCCAGCGTCAGTCCGATCTCTGGAAACACCATATATTTT.